The source of this TCR beta chain is a study of blood T cells in healthy people across ages. General study points: Estimates drawn from one million T cells were deemed to understate diversity.

The CDR3 is 14 residues long. The V end was cut by 3 bases, the J end by 8 bases, with 16 bases between. Caucasian individuals from Russia who were healthy and aged roughly 6 to 95 acted as donors. This clonotype was detected a few times. The antigen remains unidentified. It was with a sample-barcoded 5' primer and a J-beta primer mix that a second PCR of roughly 6 to 12 cycles was run. All samples gave at least 2.5 million CDR3-containing paired-end reads. In TCRdb, the 5' RACE reads were re-called with MiXCR into one record per CDR3 protein. The sample shows about 570,000 distinct CDR3 sequences, about 27% of them seen only once. These data were also reused for a study on T cells of mothers and their children. Per that paper: Overlap ran slightly, non-significantly higher for related than unrelated mother-child pairs.

This clonotype originated in a boy aged 2 to 9 in good health. Sequenced sample: blood. The rearrangement links TRBV12-3 or TRBV12-4 to TRBJ1-2, with D possibly matching TRBD1 (5 bases). The CDR3, as DNA: TGTGCCAGCAGTTTTGGAATGAGTTCAGGGGGCTACACCTTC. Translation: CASSFGMSSGGYTF.